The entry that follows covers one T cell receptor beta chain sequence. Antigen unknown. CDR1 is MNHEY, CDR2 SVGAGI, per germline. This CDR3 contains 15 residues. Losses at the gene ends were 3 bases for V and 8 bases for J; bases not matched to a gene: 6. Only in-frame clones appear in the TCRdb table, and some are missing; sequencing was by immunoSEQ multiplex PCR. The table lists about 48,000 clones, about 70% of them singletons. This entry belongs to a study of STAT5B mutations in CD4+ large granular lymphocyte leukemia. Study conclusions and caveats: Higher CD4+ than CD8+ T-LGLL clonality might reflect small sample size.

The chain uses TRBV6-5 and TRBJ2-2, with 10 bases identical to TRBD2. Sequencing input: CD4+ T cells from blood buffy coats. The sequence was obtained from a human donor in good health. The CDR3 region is CASSYLAGARGELFF. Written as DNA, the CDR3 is TGTGCCAGCAGTTATCTAGCGGGGGCACGTGGGGAGCTGTTTTTT.